The 31 T cell receptor beta chains presented below share a single source sample, sequenced in a study of blood T cell repertoires in COVID-19. The table came from immunoSEQ multiplex PCR; TCRdb's copy has only in-frame clones and leaves some out. The sample gives 250,000 to 300,000 clones, roughly 92% of which show up once; 2% to 2.5% is in the top ten. Input material: peripheral blood. All receptors come from a woman younger than 45 with COVID-19, enrolled during active disease.

V is TRBV2 and J is TRBJ2-7; D is unresolved. The V end lost 6 bases, the J end lost 2 bases, and 14 bases lay between the germline ends. This CDR3 region has 14 residues. Germline values: CDR1 SNHLY, CDR2 FYNNEI. This chain's CDR3 is CASRFRISTYEQYF. The CDR3 coding sequence is TGTGCCAGCAGGTTCAGGATATCCACCTACGAGCAGTACTTC.

The rearrangement uses TRBV7-3 and TRBJ2-1; TRBD2 matches 9 bases. Germline lookup yields CDR1 SGHTA and CDR2 FQGTGA. V lost 5 bases, J lost 6 bases, and 5 bases stayed unmatched. The CDR3 runs to 14 residues. The CDR3 sequence is CASSVGLARNEQFF. CDR3 DNA: TGTGCCAGCAGCGTGGGACTAGCACGCAATGAGCAGTTCTTC.

The chain links TRBV30 to TRBJ2-1, with D possibly matching TRBD2 (6 bases). CDR1 and CDR2 from the germline V gene are GTSNPN and SVGIG (reference sequence). V was pared by 0 bases and J by 5 bases, with 14 bases between. The CDR3 has 15 amino acids. The CDR3 region has the DNA TGTGCCTGGAGTGTACGAGCGGGTACTAACAATGAGCAGTTCTTC. The encoded protein is CAWSVRAGTNNEQFF.

V gene TRBV28 combines with J gene TRBJ2-7; a possible D gene is TRBD2 (5 bases). V shed 3 bases and J shed 3 bases, with 12 bases lying between them. Germline V CDR1 and CDR2: MDHEN, SYDVKM. This CDR3 contains 14 residues. The CDR3 spells CASSFLASHYEQYF. CDR3 DNA: TGTGCCAGCAGTTTTTTAGCTAGCCACTACGAGCAGTACTTC.

This chain joins TRBV27 and TRBJ1-4, with TRBD1 identical over 8 bases. V gave up 5 bases and J gave up 8 bases; unmatched junction bases: 10. The CDR3 consists of 15 residues. Germline CDR1 reads MNHEY; CDR2 reads SMNVEV (reference sequence). The CDR3, as DNA: TGTGCCAGCAGTCGCGGACAGGGCCGAATGGAAAAACTGTTTTTT. Its protein product is CASSRGQGRMEKLFF.

V and J are TRBV19 and TRBJ1-2, with TRBD1 as a possible D gene (6 bases). The CDR3 runs 14 residues. V lost 7 bases and J lost 6, with 18 bases in between. Per the germline V gene, CDR1 is LNHDA and CDR2 is SQIVND (reference sequence). DNA for the CDR3: TGTGCCAGTACCCCTCCGGACAGAAAACATGGCTACACCTTC. It is translated as CASTPPDRKHGYTF. Full variable domain (outside the CDR3, taken from reference TRBV19 and TRBJ1-2): DGGITQSPKYLFRKEGQNVTLSCEQNLNHDAMYWYRQDPGQGLRLIYYSQIVNDFQKGDIAEGYSVSREKKESFPLTVTSAQKNPTAFYLCASTPPDRKHGYTFGSGTRLTVV.

Comment on this clone: Other DNA sequences in the sample encode the same CDR3. This sequence joins TRBV27 and TRBJ2-1; TRBD2 agrees at 14 bases. V gave up 5 bases and J gave up 0 bases; unmatched junction bases: 9. This CDR3 is 19 amino acids long. The germline gives CDR1 MNHEY, CDR2 SMNVEV (reference sequence). CDR3 in DNA: TGTGCCAGCAGTACTCCGGGACTAGCGGGAGTGCTCTCCTACAATGAGCAGTTCTTC. Translation: CASSTPGLAGVLSYNEQFF.

The rearrangement uses TRBV5-1 and TRBJ1-1; D is possibly TRBD1 (6 bases). V gave up 4 bases and J gave up 5 bases, with 18 bases separating them. The CDR3 spans 15 residues. The germline gives CDR1 SGHRS, CDR2 YFSETQ. The CDR3 DNA follows: TGCGCCAGCAGCAGAGGTGGGTCCAGGGGTACTGAAGCTTTCTTT. This sequence encodes CASSRGGSRGTEAFF.

The chain uses TRBV18 and TRBJ2-7; 10 bases map to TRBD1. The CDR3 runs to 13 residues. With 3 bases clipped from V and 7 bases from J, the junction kept 3 bases outside the gene matches. From germline, CDR1 is KGHSH and CDR2 LQKENI. CDR3 sequence: CASSPDRGREQYF. CDR3 in DNA: TGTGCCAGCTCACCGGACAGGGGGAGGGAGCAGTACTTC.

The chain has TRBV18 and TRBJ1-4; D gene ambiguous. CDR1 is KGHSH, CDR2 LQKENI, per germline. The CDR3 consists of 13 residues. The V and J ends lost 5 bases and 1 base respectively, with 5 bases between them. In DNA form, the CDR3 reads TGTGCCAGCTCAGCAGTAACTAATGAAAAACTGTTTTTT. Translation: CASSAVTNEKLFF. Based on the CDR3 plus reference TRBV18 and TRBJ1-4, the full variable domain is NAGVMQNPRHLVRRRGQEARLRCSPMKGHSHVYWYRQLPEEGLKFMVYLQKENIIDESGMPKERFSAEFPKEGPSILRIQQVVRGDSAAYFCASSAVTNEKLFFGSGTQLSVL.

The chain has TRBV5-6 and TRBJ1-4; no firm D call. V lost 1 base and J 7 bases, leaving 8 bases between the germline ends. CDR3 size: 13 residues. CDR1 and CDR2 from the germline V gene are SGHDT and YYEEEE. CDR3 nucleotides: TGTGCCAGCAGCTTGTGGGGAGGTGAAAAACTGTTTTTT. This codes for CASSLWGGEKLFF.

V and J are TRBV29-1 and TRBJ2-7, with TRBD2 as a possible D gene (5 bases). In germline, CDR1 is SQVTM, CDR2 ANQGSEA. The CDR3 has 13 amino acids. V lost 7 bases and J lost 0, with 13 bases in between. The CDR3 protein is CSGDSRASYEQYF. Written as DNA, the CDR3 is TGCAGCGGTGACTCGCGGGCCTCCTACGAGCAGTACTTC.

V usage is TRBV7-9 and J usage is TRBJ1-6, with TRBD1 matching over 7 bases. Germline values: CDR1 SEHNR, CDR2 FQNEAQ (reference sequence). The length of the CDR3 is 16 residues. J lost 6 bases, V lost 3 bases, and 8 bases had no gene match. The CDR3, as DNA: TGTGCCAGCAGCTTCAGAGGACAGGCGGGTAATTCACCCCTCCACTTT. This sequence encodes CASSFRGQAGNSPLHF. Looking up the rest from reference TRBV7-9 and TRBJ1-6 gives the full variable domain: DTGVSQNPRHKITKRGQNVTFRCDPISEHNRLYWYRQTLGQGPEFLTYFQNEAQLEKSRLLSDRFSAERPKGSFSTLEIQRTEQGDSAMYLCASSFRGQAGNSPLHFGNGTRLTVT.

The J gene is TRBJ1-6, the V gene TRBV2, with 11 positions matching TRBD1. CDR1 and CDR2 (germline): SNHLY, FYNNEI. J was trimmed by 8 bases and V by 6 bases; bases with no gene match: 3. The CDR3 totals 14 residues. This chain's CDR3 is CASRGQGDYSPLHF. The DNA of the CDR3 is TGTGCCAGCAGGGGACAGGGGGATTATTCACCCCTCCACTTT.

The chain links TRBV5-6 to TRBJ2-1; TRBD1 matches at 8 bases. Looked up from germline, CDR1 is SGHDT and CDR2 is YYEEEE. The CDR3 totals 15 residues. V shed 3 bases and J 5 bases; nucleotides not matched to a gene: 7. CDR3: CASSSPGQAHNEQFF. The CDR3, as DNA: TGTGCCAGCAGCTCACCGGGACAGGCACACAATGAGCAGTTCTTC.

The chain is built from TRBV12-3 or TRBV12-4 and TRBJ1-3; D call uncertain. Trimming took 2 bases from V and 4 from J, leaving 6 bases between them. The CDR3 covers 13 residues. As DNA, the CDR3 is TGTGCCAGCAGTTTAAACCAGGGAAACACCATATATTTT. Translation: CASSLNQGNTIYF.

This clone was observed once. V is TRBV5-1 and J is TRBJ1-1, with 10 bases lining up with TRBD1. This CDR3 spans 16 amino acids. CDR1 and CDR2 (germline): SGHRS, YFSETQ. V lost 4 bases, J lost 1 base, and 7 bases stayed unmatched. The CDR3 DNA follows: TGCGCCAGCAGCCCGGGACAGGGGACGTCGAACACTGAAGCTTTCTTT. Translation gives CASSPGQGTSNTEAFF.

The chain has TRBV6-1 and TRBJ1-4, with D maybe TRBD1 (6 bases). CDR3 size: 15 residues. The V gene's germline CDR1 is MNHNS and CDR2 SASEGT. V lost 3 bases and J lost 7, with 15 bases in between. CDR3 coding DNA: TGTGCCAGCAGTGAGTTAACAGGGTTTCGTGAAAAACTGTTTTTT. Translating gives CASSELTGFREKLFF.

The rearrangement uses TRBV19 and TRBJ1-2; tentatively, D is TRBD1 (5 bases). Germline CDR1 is LNHDA and CDR2 is SQIVND (reference sequence). V lost 0 bases and J lost 4, with 12 bases in between. The length of the CDR3 is 15 residues. CDR3: CASSIDKTAGYGYTF. The DNA of the CDR3 is TGTGCCAGTAGTATAGATAAGACAGCGGGCTATGGCTACACCTTC.

This clone is termed medium-sized (0.01 to 0.1%). The chain is built from TRBV6-4 and TRBJ2-1; a possible D gene is TRBD2 (5 bases). V was shortened by 2 bases and J by 0 bases, with 5 bases between the two germline ends. Germline values: CDR1 MRHNA, CDR2 SNTAGT. This CDR3 is 14 amino acids long. CDR3 coding DNA: TGTGCCAGCAGTGACGGGAGCTCCTACAATGAGCAGTTCTTC. This translates into CASSDGSSYNEQFF.

V and J are TRBV11-2 and TRBJ2-2; the match to TRBD1 covers 8 bases. Trimming removed 2 bases from V and 7 bases from J; junction bases left unmatched: 9. CDR1 is SGHAT, CDR2 FQNNGV, per germline. The CDR3 runs to 16 residues. The CDR3 protein is CASSLYGRGLDGELFF. In DNA form, the CDR3 reads TGTGCCAGCAGCTTATACGGCAGGGGGCTCGACGGGGAGCTGTTTTTT.

This clone was observed a single time. The chain joins TRBV6-6 to TRBJ2-7, with 11 bases fitting TRBD2. This CDR3 comprises 16 residues. The V gene's germline CDR1 is MNHNY and CDR2 SVGAGI (reference sequence). After removal of 6 bases from V and 0 bases from J, the junction contained 7 bases not matched to a gene. The CDR3 loop reads CASRGLAGPSSYEQYF. The CDR3 DNA reads as TGTGCCAGCAGAGGACTAGCGGGCCCTAGCTCCTACGAGCAGTACTTC.

The chain combines TRBV3-1 (or the pseudogene TRBV3-2) with TRBJ1-1; 8 bases are shared with TRBD1. The V gene's germline CDR1 is LGHDT and CDR2 YNNKEL (reference sequence). There are 17 residues in the CDR3. Trimming at V came to 4 bases and at J to 5 bases, leaving 15 bases not matched to a gene. The DNA of the CDR3 is TGTGCCAGCAGCCTACCCGGACAGGGCCGTTTGGGAACTGAAGCTTTCTTT. As protein: CASSLPGQGRLGTEAFF.

This chain uses TRBV7-2 with TRBJ2-3; the match to TRBD1 covers 9 bases. The CDR3 consists of 15 residues. Germline V gene data show CDR1 as SGHTA and CDR2 as FQGNSA. V gave up 4 bases and J gave up 5 bases; unmatched junction bases: 7. The chain's CDR3 is CASSSLRTGVDTQYF. The CDR3 region has the DNA TGTGCCAGCAGCTCCCTCAGGACAGGGGTAGATACGCAGTATTTT.

This chain links TRBV19 with TRBJ2-3; the D is unclear. V lost 1 base to trimming and J lost 6 bases, with 8 bases between them. Germline assignment: CDR1 LNHDA and CDR2 SQIVND (reference sequence). CDR3 length: 13 amino acids. Here the CDR3 DNA reads TGTGCCAGTAGTATAGGATTACTGGATACGCAGTATTTT. Translated, it gives CASSIGLLDTQYF.

V and J are TRBV3-1 (or the pseudogene TRBV3-2) and TRBJ1-2; D remains unclear. From germline, CDR1 is LGHDT and CDR2 YNNKEL (reference sequence). The CDR3 runs 12 residues. Trimming left V 0 bases short and J 8 bases short, with 7 bases between. In DNA, the CDR3 is TGTGCCAGCAGCCAAGATCTCTACGGCTACACCTTC. Its translation: CASSQDLYGYTF.

The V call is TRBV21-1, the J call TRBJ1-4; the table's TRBD1 call for D was not verified on the DNA. TRBV21-1 is an annotated pseudogene. This CDR3 has 15 residues. CDR3 DNA sequence: TGTGCCAGCAGCAAAGAGTATCAGGGTTGTGAAAAACTGTTTTTT. Residues: CASSKEYQGCEKLFF.

The V and J genes are TRBV9 and TRBJ1-2; D gene uncertain. This CDR3 has 14 residues. With 0 bases removed from V and 1 base from J, the gap between germline ends came to 7 bases. From germline, CDR1 is SGDLS and CDR2 YYNGEE. CDR3 residues: CASSVDSVNYGYTF. In nucleotides, the CDR3 is TGTGCCAGCAGCGTAGATAGCGTTAACTATGGCTACACCTTC.

The V gene is TRBV19, the J gene TRBJ1-6, with 7 bases aligning to TRBD1. There are 14 residues in the CDR3. The J segment lost 5 bases and the V segment lost 5 bases, leaving 3 bases of the junction unmatched. Germline CDR1 is LNHDA and CDR2 is SQIVND (reference sequence). The CDR3 DNA sequence: TGTGCCAGTAGTGACAGGGTGAATAATTCACCCCTCCACTTT. It specifies CASSDRVNNSPLHF.

The rearrangement links TRBV14 to TRBJ2-3; D is possibly TRBD1 (6 bases). Germline lookup yields CDR1 SGHDN and CDR2 FVKESK. V gave up 1 base and J gave up 4 bases, with 12 bases separating them. CDR3 length: 15 amino acids. Here the CDR3 reads CASSQVGRGADTQYF. CDR3 sequence (DNA): TGTGCCAGCAGCCAAGTCGGCAGGGGTGCAGATACGCAGTATTTT.

The chain couples TRBV28 to TRBJ1-1; 7 positions match TRBD1. The CDR3 totals 16 residues. The V segment lost 7 bases and the J segment 0 bases; nucleotides outside the gene matches: 11. Germline V CDR1 and CDR2: MDHEN, SYDVKM. The CDR3 nucleotides read TGTGCCAGCATGATCGGGACAGCTATCATGAACACTGAAGCTTTCTTT. Protein: CASMIGTAIMNTEAFF.